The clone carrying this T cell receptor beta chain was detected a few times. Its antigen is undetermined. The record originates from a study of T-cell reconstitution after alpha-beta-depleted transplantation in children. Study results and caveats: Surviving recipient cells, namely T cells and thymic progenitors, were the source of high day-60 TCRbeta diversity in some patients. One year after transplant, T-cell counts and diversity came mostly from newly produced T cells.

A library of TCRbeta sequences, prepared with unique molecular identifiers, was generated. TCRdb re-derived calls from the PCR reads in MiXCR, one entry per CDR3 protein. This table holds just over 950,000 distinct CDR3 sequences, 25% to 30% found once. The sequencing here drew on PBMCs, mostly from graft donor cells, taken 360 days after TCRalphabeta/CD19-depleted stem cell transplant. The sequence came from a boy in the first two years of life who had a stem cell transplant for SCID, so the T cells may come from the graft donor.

The chain's CDR3 is CASTGEGYGTEAFF. For the CDR3, the DNA is TGTGCCAGCACCGGAGAAGGTTACGGCACTGAAGCTTTCTTT. J is TRBJ1-1 and V is TRBV12-3 or TRBV12-4; D gene unclear. The CDR3 is 14 residues long. Trimming took off 7 bases at V and 4 bases at J, with 16 bases between the two ends.